The 29 T cell receptor beta chains below were found in one sample sequenced in a study of OX40 agonist ivuxolimab in advanced cancers. The assay was immunoSEQ multiplex PCR, and TCRdb's table has in-frame clones only and misses some. The sample lists about 28,000 clones, 86% occurring once. Sequenced here: CD4+ or CD8+ T cells sorted from blood, sampled in a trial of the OX40 agonist ivuxolimab. Source of these receptors: an adult with an advanced solid tumor such as melanoma, head and neck, liver or kidney cancer.

The chain couples TRBV7-9 to TRBJ2-1, with D possibly TRBD2 on 6 matching bases. Germline V CDR1 and CDR2: SEHNR, FQNEAQ (reference sequence). The CDR3 sequence is 15 residues long. Between the trimmed V and J ends, which lost 6 bases and 0 bases, there was a span of 12 bases. The CDR3 reads CASRASDYSYNEQFF. The CDR3 nucleotides read TGTGCCAGCAGGGCTAGCGACTACTCCTACAATGAGCAGTTCTTC.

The chain joins TRBV4-1 to TRBJ2-5; D call uncertain. This CDR3 has 14 residues. Trimming cost V 3 bases and J 4 bases, with 12 bases left between them. Looked up from germline, CDR1 is MGHRA and CDR2 is YSYEKL. The CDR3 loop reads CASSHRTDRETQYF. For the CDR3, the DNA is TGCGCCAGCAGCCACAGGACCGACCGAGAGACCCAGTACTTC.

The chain uses TRBV5-1 and TRBJ1-3; possible D gene TRBD1, 6 bases. CDR1 is SGHRS, CDR2 YFSETQ, per germline. The germline V and J ends were trimmed by 0 bases and 2 bases, with 9 bases remaining between them. The CDR3 is 15 residues long. The CDR3 DNA is TGCGCCAGCAGCTTGGGTCAGGGGCCTGGAAACACCATATATTTT. It yields the protein CASSLGQGPGNTIYF.

The chain employs TRBV28 and TRBJ2-3; D is unclear. The CDR3 length is 15 residues. The germline gives CDR1 MDHEN, CDR2 SYDVKM. The V end lost 6 bases, the J end lost 4 bases, and 17 bases lay between the germline ends. The CDR3 DNA reads as TGTGCCAGCAGCCCCCAGGCCGATGGCGCAGATACGCAGTATTTT. Residues: CASSPQADGADTQYF.

In its sample, this clone is medium-sized. The chain uses TRBV6-1 and TRBJ1-1; the D is unclear. CDR1 is MNHNS, CDR2 SASEGT, per germline. CDR3 length: 14 amino acids. The V and J ends lost 8 bases and 0 bases respectively, with 13 bases between them. The CDR3 DNA follows: TGTGCCAGCTGCGCCGGGGTAATGAACACTGAAGCTTTCTTT. Translation: CASCAGVMNTEAFF.

This clone has only one observation. The chain recombines TRBV4-1 with TRBJ1-6, with D possibly matching TRBD1 (5 bases). V was cut by 1 base and J by 6 bases, with 7 bases left in between. The CDR3 covers 14 residues. Germline-derived CDR1 and CDR2 are MGHRA and YSYEKL. CDR3 loop: CASSQVGGNSPLHF. CDR3 DNA sequence: TGCGCCAGCAGCCAAGTCGGGGGTAATTCACCCCTCCACTTT.

The rearrangement links TRBV11-3 to TRBJ2-1; 9 bases map to TRBD2. The CDR3 loop spans 14 amino acids. From germline, CDR1 is SGHNT and CDR2 YENEEA. J was trimmed by 6 bases and V by 5 bases; bases with no gene match: 5. CDR3 DNA sequence: TGTGCCAGCAGCCCCGGGACTAGCATCAATGAGCAGTTCTTC. Translation: CASSPGTSINEQFF. Looking up the rest from reference TRBV11-3 and TRBJ2-1 gives the full variable domain: EAGVVQSPRYKIIEKKQPVAFWCNPISGHNTLYWYLQNLGQGPELLIRYENEEAVDDSQLPKDRFSAERLKGVDSTLKIQPAELGDSAVYLCASSPGTSINEQFFGPGTRLTVL.

The chain carries TRBV6-5 and TRBJ2-1, with unresolved D. The germline V gene encodes CDR1 MNHEY and CDR2 SVGAGI. The V end lost 0 bases, the J end lost 0 bases, and 6 bases lay between the germline ends. CDR3 size: 15 residues. CDR3 protein: CASSYSPGSYNEQFF. In nucleotides, the CDR3 is TGTGCCAGCAGTTACTCACCGGGCTCCTACAATGAGCAGTTCTTC.

This chain joins TRBV2 and TRBJ1-1; 7 bases line up with TRBD1. Trimming took 7 bases from V and 7 from J; bases not matched to a gene: 15. This CDR3 has 15 residues. The germline V gene encodes CDR1 SNHLY and CDR2 FYNNEI. CDR3 protein: CASTGTATDGNEAFF. DNA of the CDR3: TGTGCCAGCACCGGGACAGCCACTGACGGCAATGAAGCTTTCTTT. The full variable domain, rest sourced from reference TRBV2 and TRBJ1-1, is EPEVTQTPSHQVTQMGQEVILRCVPISNHLYFYWYRQILGQKVEFLVSFYNNEISEKSEIFDDQFSVERPDGSNFTLKIRSTKLEDSAMYFCASTGTATDGNEAFFGQGTRLTVV.

The V gene is TRBV7-9, the J gene TRBJ1-4; D is unresolved. Trimming left V 5 bases short and J 2 bases short, with 9 bases between. The CDR3 spans 14 residues. From germline, CDR1 is SEHNR and CDR2 FQNEAQ (reference sequence). The CDR3 sequence: CASSRGGTNEKLFF. The CDR3 bases are TGTGCCAGCAGCCGGGGTGGGACTAATGAAAAACTGTTTTTT.

The chain is built from TRBV7-9 and TRBJ2-1, with no clear D. Looked up from germline, CDR1 is SEHNR and CDR2 is FQNEAQ (reference sequence). Trimming shortened V by 5 bases and J by 4 bases, and 6 bases separated the two germline ends. The CDR3 extends over 12 amino acids. CDR3: CASSPRYNEQFF. The DNA for the CDR3 is TGTGCCAGCAGCCCTCGATACAATGAGCAGTTCTTC.

The gene calls are TRBV27 and TRBJ2-1, with a tentative D call TRBD1 (5 bases). The V end was cut by 6 bases, the J end by 0 bases, with 12 bases between. Germline assignment: CDR1 MNHEY and CDR2 SMNVEV (reference sequence). The CDR3 sequence is 15 residues long. The CDR3 loop reads CASSPTGSSYNEQFF. CDR3 nucleotide sequence: TGTGCCAGCAGCCCCACAGGAAGCTCCTACAATGAGCAGTTCTTC.

V is TRBV10-3 and J is TRBJ2-5, with 12 bases aligning to TRBD1. The CDR3 totals 17 residues. The germline V gene has CDR1 ENHRY and CDR2 SYGVKD. The V segment lost 2 bases and the J segment 5 bases; nucleotides outside the gene matches: 9. The CDR3 sequence: CAISEGPGQGAWETQYF. The CDR3 DNA reads as TGTGCCATCAGTGAGGGCCCGGGACAGGGGGCATGGGAGACCCAGTACTTC.

This chain connects TRBV19 to TRBJ1-1; TRBD1 is a possible D gene (5 bases). The CDR3 contains 13 residues. Germline V gene lookup returns CDR1 LNHDA and CDR2 SQIVND (reference sequence). V lost 7 bases and J lost 1, with 10 bases in between. CDR3 bases: TGTGCCAGTACCCCAGGGAGGAACACTGAAGCTTTCTTT. As protein: CASTPGRNTEAFF. The entire variable domain, with the rest obtained from reference TRBV19 and TRBJ1-1, is as follows: DGGITQSPKYLFRKEGQNVTLSCEQNLNHDAMYWYRQDPGQGLRLIYYSQIVNDFQKGDIAEGYSVSREKKESFPLTVTSAQKNPTAFYLCASTPGRNTEAFFGQGTRLTVV.

The chain has TRBV28 and TRBJ2-7; unclear D gene. CDR1 is MDHEN and CDR2 is SYDVKM in the germline V gene. The CDR3 spans 14 residues. Trimming shortened V by 6 bases and J by 2 bases, and 14 bases separated the two germline ends. The CDR3: CASSLRPDPYEQYF. CDR3 DNA: TGTGCCAGCAGCCTGCGTCCGGACCCCTACGAGCAGTACTTC.

The genes are TRBV9 and TRBJ2-2; TRBD1 might be the D (5 bases). The CDR3 totals 15 residues. Per the germline V gene, CDR1 is SGDLS and CDR2 is YYNGEE. Trimming removed 0 bases at V and 9 bases at J, with 15 bases between. The CDR3 is CASSVGGHLGRELFF. CDR3 sequence (DNA): TGTGCCAGCAGCGTAGGCGGACACTTGGGGAGGGAGCTGTTTTTT.

The chain uses TRBV28 and TRBJ2-7; D ambiguous. Germline assignment: CDR1 MDHEN and CDR2 SYDVKM. V was clipped by 3 bases and J by 5 bases, with 8 bases between them. The CDR3 sequence is 12 residues long. The CDR3 DNA is TGTGCCAGCAGTTTCCCCGAGAACGAGCAGTACTTC. This sequence encodes CASSFPENEQYF.

This chain links TRBV5-1 with TRBJ2-7; 8 bases align to TRBD2. Germline CDR1 is SGHRS and CDR2 is YFSETQ. This CDR3 has 16 residues. The V gene end was trimmed by 4 bases and the J gene end by 3 bases; junction bases not matched to a gene: 12. In nucleotides, the CDR3 is TGCGCCAGCAGCCTCGCCCCCGGGACTAGATTCTACGAGCAGTACTTC. It is translated as CASSLAPGTRFYEQYF.

The V call is TRBV5-6, the J call TRBJ2-3; D gene uncertain. V was trimmed by 3 bases and J by 2 bases, leaving 16 bases between them. The CDR3 runs 16 residues. Germline V CDR1 and CDR2: SGHDT, YYEEEE. In nucleotides, the CDR3 is TGTGCCAGCAGCTCATCTAAAATCAGATACACAGATACGCAGTATTTT. Protein product: CASSSSKIRYTDTQYF.

The chain is built from TRBV11-2 and TRBJ2-7, with TRBD2 as a possible D gene (6 bases). Germline values: CDR1 SGHAT, CDR2 FQNNGV. Trimming stripped 5 bases from V and 7 bases from J, with 21 bases between. The CDR3 runs to 15 residues. This CDR3 is CASSRGLNRGKEQYF. Written as DNA, the CDR3 is TGTGCCAGCAGCCGGGGGTTAAATCGGGGAAAGGAGCAGTACTTC.

By share of the sample, this clone is large (0.1 to 1%). This chain links TRBV11-3 with TRBJ2-5; no reliable D call. Germline-derived CDR1 and CDR2 are SGHNT and YENEEA. This CDR3 has 14 amino acids. Trimming took off 5 bases at V and 2 bases at J, with 12 bases between the two ends. CDR3 bases: TGTGCCAGCAGCGTCGGTTCTAATCAAGAGACCCAGTACTTC. Its protein is CASSVGSNQETQYF.

The chain combines TRBV9 with TRBJ2-3; TRBD2 matches 11 bases. V trimming: 0 bases; J trimming: 5 bases; junction bases outside the gene matches: 2. CDR1 SGDLS and CDR2 YYNGEE come from the germline V gene. The CDR3 is 15 amino acids. The CDR3 sequence is CASSVGGLAGDTQYF. Written as DNA, the CDR3 is TGTGCCAGCAGCGTAGGAGGACTAGCGGGAGATACGCAGTATTTT.

The rearrangement links TRBV6-5 to TRBJ2-1; TRBD1 matches at 9 bases. Germline CDR1 MNHEY, CDR2 SVGAGI. The CDR3 extends over 14 amino acids. J lost 10 bases, V lost 2 bases, and 6 bases had no gene match. CDR3 in amino acids: CASSYLTGGGEQFF. In DNA form, the CDR3 reads TGTGCCAGCAGTTACCTTACAGGGGGCGGAGAGCAGTTCTTC.

The gene calls are TRBV7-9 and TRBJ1-1; D is ambiguous. Trimming cost V 1 base and J 3 bases, with 12 bases left between them. This CDR3 is 15 amino acids long. Per the germline V gene, CDR1 is SEHNR and CDR2 is FQNEAQ (reference sequence). DNA of the CDR3: TGTGCCAGCAGCTTAGTGGGGTTAGGGTACACTGAAGCTTTCTTT. Residues: CASSLVGLGYTEAFF. Complete variable domain (other parts from reference TRBV7-9 and TRBJ1-1): DTGVSQNPRHKITKRGQNVTFRCDPISEHNRLYWYRQTLGQGPEFLTYFQNEAQLEKSRLLSDRFSAERPKGSFSTLEIQRTEQGDSAMYLCASSLVGLGYTEAFFGQGTRLTVV.

The CDR3 region is CASSDFGIEQYF. In DNA form, the CDR3 reads TGTGCCAGCAGTGACTTCGGGATCGAGCAGTACTTC. The chain is built from TRBV2 and TRBJ2-7, with D tentatively TRBD2 (5 bases). Germline V gives CDR1 SNHLY, CDR2 FYNNEI. The CDR3 loop spans 12 amino acids. V was trimmed by 3 bases and J by 6 bases, leaving 9 bases between them.

The chain has TRBV27 and TRBJ1-2, with TRBD1 matching 10 bases. Per germline, CDR1 MNHEY and CDR2 SMNVEV (reference sequence). V lost 5 bases to trimming and J lost 8 bases; unmatched junction nucleotides: 11. CDR3 size: 15 residues. Here the CDR3 DNA reads TGTGCCAGCAGTGTCTCCGGGACAGGGGCCTTGGGCTACACCTTC. Encoded protein: CASSVSGTGALGYTF.

V and J are TRBV19 and TRBJ2-5, with 9 bases identical to TRBD2. There are 14 residues in the CDR3. Trimming at V came to 5 bases and at J to 5 bases, leaving 6 bases not matched to a gene. The V gene's germline CDR1 is LNHDA and CDR2 SQIVND (reference sequence). CDR3 in DNA: TGTGCCAGTAGTCCAGCGGGGGGCTGGGAGACCCAGTACTTC. This codes for CASSPAGGWETQYF. The whole variable domain, filled in from reference TRBV19 and TRBJ2-5, reads DGGITQSPKYLFRKEGQNVTLSCEQNLNHDAMYWYRQDPGQGLRLIYYSQIVNDFQKGDIAEGYSVSREKKESFPLTVTSAQKNPTAFYLCASSPAGGWETQYFGPGTRLLVL.

The J gene is TRBJ2-7, the V gene TRBV7-6, with 10 bases lining up with TRBD2. This CDR3 contains 14 residues. The junction had 2 bases not matched to a gene; V was cut back by 3 bases and J by 3 bases. The germline gives CDR1 SGHVS, CDR2 FNYEAQ. This chain's CDR3 is CASSFTSGDYEQYF. The CDR3 DNA reads TGTGCCAGCAGCTTTACTAGCGGGGACTACGAGCAGTACTTC. The whole variable domain, remainder taken from reference TRBV7-6 and TRBJ2-7, is GAGVSQSPRYKVTKRGQDVALRCDPISGHVSLYWYRQALGQGPEFLTYFNYEAQQDKSGLPNDRFSAERPEGSISTLTIQRTEQRDSAMYRCASSFTSGDYEQYFGPGTRLTVT.

The gene calls are TRBV5-8 and TRBJ2-1; 8 bases line up with TRBD1. The V segment lost 1 base and the J segment 3 bases; nucleotides outside the gene matches: 0. The CDR3 sequence is 14 residues long. Looked up from germline, CDR1 is SGHTS and CDR2 is YDEGEE. Here the CDR3 DNA reads TGTGCCAGCAGCTTGACAGGGGGCTACAATGAGCAGTTCTTC. It yields the protein CASSLTGGYNEQFF.